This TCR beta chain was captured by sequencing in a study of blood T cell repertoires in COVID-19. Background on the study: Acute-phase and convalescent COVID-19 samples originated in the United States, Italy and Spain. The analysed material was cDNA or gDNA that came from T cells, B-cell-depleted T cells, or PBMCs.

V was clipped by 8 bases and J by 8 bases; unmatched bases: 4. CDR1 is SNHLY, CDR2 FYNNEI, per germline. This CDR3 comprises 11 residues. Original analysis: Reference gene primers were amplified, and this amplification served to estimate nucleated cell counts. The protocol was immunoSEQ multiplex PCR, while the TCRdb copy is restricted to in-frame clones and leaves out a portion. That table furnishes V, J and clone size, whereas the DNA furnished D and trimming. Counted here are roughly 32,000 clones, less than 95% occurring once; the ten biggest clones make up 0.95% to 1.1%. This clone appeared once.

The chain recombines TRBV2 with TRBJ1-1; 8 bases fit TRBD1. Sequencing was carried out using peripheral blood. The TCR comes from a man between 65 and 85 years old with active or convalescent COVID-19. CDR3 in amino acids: CASGQGLEAFF. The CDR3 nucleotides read TGTGCCAGCGGACAGGGTTTAGAAGCTTTCTTT.